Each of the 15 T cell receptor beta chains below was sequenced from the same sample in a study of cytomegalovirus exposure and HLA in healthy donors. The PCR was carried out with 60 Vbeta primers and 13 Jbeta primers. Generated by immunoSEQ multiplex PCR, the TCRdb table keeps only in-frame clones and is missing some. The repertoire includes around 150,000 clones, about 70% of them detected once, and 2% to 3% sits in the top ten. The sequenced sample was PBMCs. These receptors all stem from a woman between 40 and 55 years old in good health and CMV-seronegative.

In nucleotides, the CDR3 is TGTGCCAGTAACCCGCGGAGCACCCCTAGCACAGATACGCAGTATTTT. Translation: CASNPRSTPSTDTQYF. The chain combines TRBV19 with TRBJ2-3; unclear D gene. Germline CDR1 and CDR2: LNHDA and SQIVND (reference sequence). The V end was cut by 7 bases, the J end by 0 bases, with 17 bases between. The CDR3 is made up of 16 amino acids.

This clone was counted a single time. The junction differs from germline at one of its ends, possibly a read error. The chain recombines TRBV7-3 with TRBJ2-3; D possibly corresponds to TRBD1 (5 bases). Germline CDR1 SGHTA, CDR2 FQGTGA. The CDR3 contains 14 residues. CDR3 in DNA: TGTGCAAGCAAAAGGGGCCGGGGCACAGATACGCAGTATTTT. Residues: CASKRGRGTDTQYF.

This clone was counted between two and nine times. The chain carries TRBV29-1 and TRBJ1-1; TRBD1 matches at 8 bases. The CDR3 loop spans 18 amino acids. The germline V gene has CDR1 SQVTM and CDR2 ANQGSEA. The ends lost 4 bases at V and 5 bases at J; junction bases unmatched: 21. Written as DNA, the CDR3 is TGCAGCGTTGCACATACCTCGGACAGGGAAGCAGGCGATACTGAAGCTTTCTTT. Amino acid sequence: CSVAHTSDREAGDTEAFF. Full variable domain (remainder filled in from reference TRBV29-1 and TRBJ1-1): SAVISQKPSRDICQRGTSLTIQCQVDSQVTMMFWYRQQPGQSLTLIATANQGSEATYESGFVIDKFPISRPNLTFSTLTVSNMSPEDSSIYLCSVAHTSDREAGDTEAFFGQGTRLTVV.

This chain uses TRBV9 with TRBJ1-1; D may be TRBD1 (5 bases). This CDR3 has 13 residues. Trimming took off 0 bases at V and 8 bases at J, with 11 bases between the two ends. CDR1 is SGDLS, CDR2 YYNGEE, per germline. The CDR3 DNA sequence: TGTGCCAGCAGCGTAGGGGCAGGGTCAGAAGCTTTCTTT. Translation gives CASSVGAGSEAFF.

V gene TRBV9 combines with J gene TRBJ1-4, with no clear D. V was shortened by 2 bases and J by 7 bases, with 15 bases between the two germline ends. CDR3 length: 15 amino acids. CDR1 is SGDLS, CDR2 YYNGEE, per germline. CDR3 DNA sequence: TGTGCCAGCAGCGTTGAGCCCTTTGTAACTGAAAAACTGTTTTTT. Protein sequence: CASSVEPFVTEKLFF.

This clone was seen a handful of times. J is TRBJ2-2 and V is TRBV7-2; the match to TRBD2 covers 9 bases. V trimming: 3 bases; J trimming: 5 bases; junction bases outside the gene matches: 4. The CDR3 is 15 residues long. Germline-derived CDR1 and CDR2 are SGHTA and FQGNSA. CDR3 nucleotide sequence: TGTGCCAGCAGCTTGGCTAGCGGGGCAACCGGGGAGCTGTTTTTT. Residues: CASSLASGATGELFF.

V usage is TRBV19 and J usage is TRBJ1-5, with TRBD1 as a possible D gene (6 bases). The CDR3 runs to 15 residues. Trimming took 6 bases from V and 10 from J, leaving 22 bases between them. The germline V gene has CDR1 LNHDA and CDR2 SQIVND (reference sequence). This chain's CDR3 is CASRPRGAPSPPQHF. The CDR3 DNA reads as TGTGCCAGTAGACCACGGGGGGCCCCCTCCCCCCCCCAGCATTTT.

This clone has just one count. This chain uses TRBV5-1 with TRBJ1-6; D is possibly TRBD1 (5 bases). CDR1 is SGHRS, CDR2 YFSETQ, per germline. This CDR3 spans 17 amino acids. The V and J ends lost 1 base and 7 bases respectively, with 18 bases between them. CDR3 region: CASSLSAIGAGNSPLHF. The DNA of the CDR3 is TGCGCCAGCAGCTTGTCTGCTATAGGGGCAGGGAATTCACCCCTCCACTTT.

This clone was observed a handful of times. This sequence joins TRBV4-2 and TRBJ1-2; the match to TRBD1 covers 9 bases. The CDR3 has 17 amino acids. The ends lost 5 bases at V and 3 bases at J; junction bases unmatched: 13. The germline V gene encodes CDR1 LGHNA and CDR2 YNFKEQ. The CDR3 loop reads CASSLIPARDRDYGYTF. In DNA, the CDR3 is TGTGCCAGCAGCTTGATTCCCGCCCGGGACAGGGACTATGGCTACACCTTC.

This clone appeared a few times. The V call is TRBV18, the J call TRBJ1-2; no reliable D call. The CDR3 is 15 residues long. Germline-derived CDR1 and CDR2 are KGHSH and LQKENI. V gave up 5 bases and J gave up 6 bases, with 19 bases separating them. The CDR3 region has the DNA TGTGCCAGCTCATCCCTGTCGGCACAGACCAATGGCTACACCTTC. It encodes CASSSLSAQTNGYTF.

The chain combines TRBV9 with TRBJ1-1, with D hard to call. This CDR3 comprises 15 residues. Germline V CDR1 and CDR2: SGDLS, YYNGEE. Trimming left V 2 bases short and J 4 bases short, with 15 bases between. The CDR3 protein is CASSVTTGAGTEAFF. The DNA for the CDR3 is TGTGCCAGCAGCGTGACGACTGGAGCGGGCACTGAAGCTTTCTTT.

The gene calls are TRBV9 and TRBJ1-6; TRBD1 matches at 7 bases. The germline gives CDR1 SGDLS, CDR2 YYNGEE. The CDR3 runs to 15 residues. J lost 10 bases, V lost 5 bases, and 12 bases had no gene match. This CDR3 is CASSPSTGAGSPLHF. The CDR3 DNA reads TGTGCCAGCAGTCCGTCTACAGGGGCCGGATCACCCCTCCACTTT.

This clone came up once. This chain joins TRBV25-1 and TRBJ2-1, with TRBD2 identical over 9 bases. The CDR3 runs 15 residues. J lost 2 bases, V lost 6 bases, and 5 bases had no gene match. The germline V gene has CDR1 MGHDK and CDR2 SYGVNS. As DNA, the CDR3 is TGTGCCAGCAGCCCCTCTAGCGGGGCCTACAATGAGCAGTTCTTC. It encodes CASSPSSGAYNEQFF.

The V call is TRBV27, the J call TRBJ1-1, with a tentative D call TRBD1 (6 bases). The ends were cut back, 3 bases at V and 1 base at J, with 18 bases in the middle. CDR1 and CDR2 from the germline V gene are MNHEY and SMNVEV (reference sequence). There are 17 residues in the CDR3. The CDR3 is CASSLAFEGGANTEAFF. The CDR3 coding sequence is TGTGCCAGCAGTTTGGCCTTCGAGGGGGGGGCGAACACTGAAGCTTTCTTT.

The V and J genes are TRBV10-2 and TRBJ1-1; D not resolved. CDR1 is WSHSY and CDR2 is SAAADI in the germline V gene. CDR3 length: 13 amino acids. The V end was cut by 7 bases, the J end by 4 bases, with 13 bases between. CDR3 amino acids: CASTTPVLTEAFF. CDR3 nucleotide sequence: TGCGCCAGCACCACCCCGGTACTCACTGAAGCTTTCTTT.